This TCR beta chain was sequenced during a study of spatial heterogeneity in lung cancer. The time point was: sample taken at primary tumor resection. Unsorted whole RNA samples from tumor, nontumor lung or frozen PBMC were sequenced. CDR1 MDHEN and CDR2 SYDVKM come from the germline V gene. V lost 8 bases and J 2 bases, leaving 13 bases between the germline ends. The CDR3 extends over 15 amino acids. This clonotype was seen many times. The target antigen is unknown. Regarding the study as a whole: Compared with follow-up, resection was when ubiquitous expanded tumor TCRs appeared in blood more.

TCRdb redid the calling of the 5' RACE reads with MiXCR, one entry per CDR3 protein. The table includes around 60,000 distinct CDR3 sequences, about 8% detected once. V gene TRBV28 combines with J gene TRBJ2-6; D might be TRBD1 or TRBD2, each matching 5 bases. The starting material was PBMCs, obtained at surgery. This receptor was obtained from a female donor with early-stage non-small cell lung cancer. The CDR3 protein is CASGDGPAGANVLTF. Here the CDR3 DNA reads TGTGCCAGCGGGGACGGACCAGCTGGGGCCAACGTCCTGACTTTC.